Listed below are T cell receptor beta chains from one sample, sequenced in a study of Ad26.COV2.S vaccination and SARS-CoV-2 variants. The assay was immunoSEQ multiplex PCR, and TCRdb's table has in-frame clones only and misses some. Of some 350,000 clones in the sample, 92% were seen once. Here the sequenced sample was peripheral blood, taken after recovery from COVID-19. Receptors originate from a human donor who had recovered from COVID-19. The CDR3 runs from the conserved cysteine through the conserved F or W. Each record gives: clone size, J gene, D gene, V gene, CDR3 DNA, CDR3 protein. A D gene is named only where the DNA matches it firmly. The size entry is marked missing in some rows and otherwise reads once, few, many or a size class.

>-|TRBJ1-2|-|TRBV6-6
TGTGCCAGCACGGAGGTCCTTCAGGGATATGGCTACACCTTC
CASTEVLQGYGYTF
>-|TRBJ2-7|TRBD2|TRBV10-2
TGCGCCAGCCCAGCGGGGAAGGGCGAGCAGTACTTC
CASPAGKGEQYF
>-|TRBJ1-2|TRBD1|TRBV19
TGTGCCAGTAGACACACAGGGGGCGCCTATGGCTACACCTTC
CASRHTGGAYGYTF
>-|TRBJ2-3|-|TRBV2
TGTGCCAGCAGTGAACGGGTCGAGGGTCGAGATACGCAGTATTTT
CASSERVEGRDTQYF
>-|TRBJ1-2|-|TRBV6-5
TGTGCCAGCCTGGCTGGGTTCGGCTACACCTTC
CASLAGFGYTF
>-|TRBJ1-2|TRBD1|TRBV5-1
TGCGCCAGCAGCTTGCGGGGAGGACAGGGATCCTATGGCTACACCTTC
CASSLRGGQGSYGYTF
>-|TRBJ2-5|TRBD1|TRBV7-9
TGTGCCAGCAGCGACCCCGGGACAGGGGGGGAGACCCAGTACTTC
CASSDPGTGGETQYF
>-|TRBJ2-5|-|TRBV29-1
TGCAGCGTCATAAGGGGAGTCGAGACCCAGTACTTC
CSVIRGVETQYF
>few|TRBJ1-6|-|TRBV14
TGTGCCAGCAGTTTTGGGGGGGACAATTCACCCCTCCACTTT
CASSFGGDNSPLHF
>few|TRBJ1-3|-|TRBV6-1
TGTGCCAGCAGTGAAGTAAACTCTGGAAACACCATATATTTT
CASSEVNSGNTIYF
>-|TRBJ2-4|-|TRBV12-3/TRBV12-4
TGTGCCAGCAGTTTACAGGGTAACATTCAGTACTTC
CASSLQGNIQYF
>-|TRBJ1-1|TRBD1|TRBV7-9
TGTGCCAGCAGCTTAGTGTTTCGCCCCAGGGACAGTTCCCAGGGTGAAGCTTTCTTT
CASSLVFRPRDSSQGEAFF
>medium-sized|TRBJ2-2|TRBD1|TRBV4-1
TGCGCCAGCAGCCAAGATAACAGGGGGCAGGACACCGGGGAGCTGTTTTTT
CASSQDNRGQDTGELFF
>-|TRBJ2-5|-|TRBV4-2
TGTGCCAGCAGCCAAGATGGACATGGCGACCCGTCCCTCCAAGAGACCCAGTACTTC
CASSQDGHGDPSLQETQYF
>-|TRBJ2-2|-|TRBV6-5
TGTGCCAGCAGTTACGACCAGATTAAGAGGGAGCTGTTTTTT
CASSYDQIKRELFF
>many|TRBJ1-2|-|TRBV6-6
TGTGCCAGCAGTAACCCCACAGGGAGCTATGGCTACACCTTC
CASSNPTGSYGYTF
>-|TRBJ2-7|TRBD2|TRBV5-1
TGCGCCAGCAGAAGAGGAGCGGGGGGCGACGGAAACTACGAGCAGTACTTC
CASRRGAGGDGNYEQYF